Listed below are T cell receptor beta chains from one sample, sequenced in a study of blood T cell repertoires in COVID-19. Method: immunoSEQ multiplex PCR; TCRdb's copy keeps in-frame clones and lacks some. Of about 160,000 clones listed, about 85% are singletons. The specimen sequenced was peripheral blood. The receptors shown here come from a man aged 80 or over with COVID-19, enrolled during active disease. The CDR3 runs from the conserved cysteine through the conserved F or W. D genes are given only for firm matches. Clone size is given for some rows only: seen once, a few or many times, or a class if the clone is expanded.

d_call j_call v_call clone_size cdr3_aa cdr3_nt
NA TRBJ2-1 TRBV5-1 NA CASSLVNNHNEQFF TGCGCCAGCAGCTTGGTCAACAACCACAATGAGCAGTTCTTC
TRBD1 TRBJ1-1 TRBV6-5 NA CASMSDRGGHTEAFF TGTGCCAGCATGAGCGACAGGGGTGGGCACACTGAAGCTTTCTTT
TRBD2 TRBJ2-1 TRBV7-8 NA CASSLGASGAINEQFF TGTGCCAGCAGCTTAGGGGCTAGCGGGGCGATTAATGAGCAGTTCTTC
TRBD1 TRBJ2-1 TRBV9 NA CASSVSTGVFYEQFF TGTGCCAGCAGCGTGTCGACAGGGGTTTTCTATGAGCAGTTCTTC
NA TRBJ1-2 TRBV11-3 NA CASSLLANYGYTF TGTGCCAGCAGCTTGTTAGCTAACTATGGCTACACCTTC
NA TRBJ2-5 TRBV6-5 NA CASSYIGNSQETQYF TGTGCCAGCAGTTACATTGGTAACAGCCAAGAGACCCAGTACTTC
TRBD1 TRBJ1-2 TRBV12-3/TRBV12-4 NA CASSLGQFYGYTF TGTGCCAGCAGCTTGGGACAGTTCTATGGCTACACCTTC
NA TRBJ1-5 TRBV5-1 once CASRVGAGNHSNQPQHF TGCGCCAGCAGGGTGGGGGCAGGGAACCATAGCAATCAGCCCCAGCATTTT
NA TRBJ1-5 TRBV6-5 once CASMGRGDNQPQHF TGTGCCAGCATGGGTCGGGGGGACAATCAGCCCCAGCATTTT
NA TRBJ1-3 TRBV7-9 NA CASSIGTTSGNTIYF TGTGCCAGCAGCATCGGGACAACCTCCGGAAACACCATATATTTT
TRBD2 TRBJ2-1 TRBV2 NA CASSQRLAGDEQFF TGTGCCAGCTCTCAAAGACTAGCGGGGGATGAGCAGTTCTTC
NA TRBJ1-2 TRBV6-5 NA CASRGLGRHYGYTF TGTGCCAGCAGGGGGCTTGGACGGCACTATGGCTACACCTTC
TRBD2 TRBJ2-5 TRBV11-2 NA CASSLSPSGEETQYF TGTGCCAGCAGCTTAAGCCCTAGCGGAGAAGAGACCCAGTACTTC
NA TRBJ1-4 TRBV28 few CASSPTDGGGEKLFF TGTGCCAGCAGTCCGACGGATGGCGGTGGTGAAAAACTGTTTTTT
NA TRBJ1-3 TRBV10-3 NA CAITSGGGTGGNTIYF TGTGCCATCACCTCGGGAGGGGGGACGGGAGGAAACACCATATATTTT
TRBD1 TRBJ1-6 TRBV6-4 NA CASSDPGTGGSSPLHF TGTGCCAGCAGTGACCCCGGGACAGGGGGTAGTTCACCCCTCCACTTT
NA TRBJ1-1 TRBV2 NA CASKTERNTEAFF TGTGCCAGCAAAACAGAGAGGAACACTGAAGCTTTCTTT
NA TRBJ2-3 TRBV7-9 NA CASSSGGDTQYF TGTGCCAGCAGCTCCGGGGGAGATACGCAGTATTTT
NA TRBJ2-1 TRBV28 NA CASSLLGNEQFF TGTGCCAGCAGTTTACTCGGGAATGAGCAGTTCTTC
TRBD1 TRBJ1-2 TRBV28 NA CASSFPHRGLSDGYTF TGTGCCAGCAGCTTCCCTCACAGGGGGCTTAGCGATGGCTACACCTTC
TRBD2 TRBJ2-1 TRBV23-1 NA CASRRTGTRSHVGGNEQFF TGCGCCAGCAGGAGAACCGGGACTAGGAGCCACGTTGGGGGGAATGAGCAGTTCTTC
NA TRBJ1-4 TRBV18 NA CASSRSGAVEKLFF TGTGCCAGCTCCAGGAGCGGGGCAGTCGAAAAACTGTTTTTT
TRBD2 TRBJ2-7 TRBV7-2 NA CASSYRGGGGAYEQYF TGTGCCAGCAGCTATAGGGGAGGCGGGGGGGCCTACGAGCAGTACTTC
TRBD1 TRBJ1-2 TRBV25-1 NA CASRSGGINYGYTF TGTGCCAGCAGATCAGGGGGCATAAACTATGGCTACACCTTC
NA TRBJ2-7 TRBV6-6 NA CASSLSGDYEQYF TGTGCCAGCAGCCTTTCCGGGGACTACGAGCAGTACTTC
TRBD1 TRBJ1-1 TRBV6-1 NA CASSSTGGTEAFF TGTGCCAGCAGCTCTACAGGGGGCACTGAAGCTTTCTTT
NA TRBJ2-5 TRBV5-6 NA CASSSVGPAETQYF TGTGCCAGCAGCTCCGTGGGCCCCGCGGAGACCCAGTACTTC
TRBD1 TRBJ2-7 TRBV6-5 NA CASSITGTGFNEQYF TGTGCCAGCAGTATAACCGGGACAGGGTTTAACGAGCAGTACTTC
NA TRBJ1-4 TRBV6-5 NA CATTGTGNEKLFF TGTGCCACTACGGGGACTGGTAATGAAAAACTGTTTTTT
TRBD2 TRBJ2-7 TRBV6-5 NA CASRYGGTYEQYF TGTGCCAGCAGGTACGGGGGGACCTACGAGCAGTACTTC
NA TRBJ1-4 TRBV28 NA CASRGPGDRYEKLFF TGTGCCAGCCGAGGGCCGGGGGATCGTTATGAAAAACTGTTTTTT
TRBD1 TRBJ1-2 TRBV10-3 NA CAISETGMHGYTF TGTGCCATTAGTGAGACAGGGATGCATGGCTACACCTTC
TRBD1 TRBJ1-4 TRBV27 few CASSLRGLGEKLFF TGTGCCAGCAGTTTAAGGGGGCTGGGAGAAAAACTGTTTTTT
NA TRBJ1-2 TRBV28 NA CASSLTGMWDYGYTF TGTGCCAGCAGTTTGACGGGAATGTGGGACTATGGCTACACCTTC
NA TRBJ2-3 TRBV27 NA CASSLRGTDTQYF TGTGCCAGCAGTCTACGAGGGACAGATACGCAGTATTTT
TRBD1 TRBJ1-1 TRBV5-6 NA CASSRTGGEWSTEAFF TGTGCCAGCAGTCGGACAGGGGGCGAGTGGAGCACTGAAGCTTTCTTT
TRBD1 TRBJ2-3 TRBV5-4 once CASSSRTGGGTDTQYF TGTGCCAGCAGCTCTAGGACAGGGGGCGGCACAGATACGCAGTATTTT
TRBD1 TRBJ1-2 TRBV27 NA CASSPLGQGVGGYTF TGTGCCAGCAGTCCTCTAGGACAGGGTGTCGGTGGCTACACCTTC
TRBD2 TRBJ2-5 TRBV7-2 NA CASILSGGETQYF TGTGCCAGCATTCTATCGGGGGGGGAGACCCAGTACTTC
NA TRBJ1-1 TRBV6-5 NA CASSGSGLTEAFF TGTGCCAGCAGCGGTAGTGGACTCACTGAAGCTTTCTTT
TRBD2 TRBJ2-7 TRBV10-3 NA CAISEGTSLYEQYF TGTGCCATCAGTGAGGGGACTAGCTTGTACGAGCAGTACTTC
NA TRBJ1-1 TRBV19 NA CASIDWLRNTEAFF TGTGCCAGTATAGACTGGCTGCGGAACACTGAAGCTTTCTTT
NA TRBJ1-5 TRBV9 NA CASSVSGNQPQHF TGTGCCAGCAGCGTAAGCGGCAATCAGCCCCAGCATTTT
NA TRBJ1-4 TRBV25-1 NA CASSRQDSGEKLFF TGTGCCAGCAGTCGACAGGATTCGGGTGAAAAACTGTTTTTT
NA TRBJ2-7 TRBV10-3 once CAIGGAGQYEQYF TGTGCCATAGGGGGCGCGGGACAGTACGAGCAGTACTTC
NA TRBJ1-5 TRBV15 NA CATSREEGNQPQHF TGTGCCACCAGCAGAGAGGAGGGGAATCAGCCCCAGCATTTT
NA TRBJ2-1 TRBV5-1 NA CASSLDPGVSYNEQFF TGCGCCAGCAGCTTGGATCCGGGGGTTTCCTACAATGAGCAGTTCTTC
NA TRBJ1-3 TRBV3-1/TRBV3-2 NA CASSQDFGSGNTIYF TGTGCCAGCAGCCAAGACTTCGGGTCTGGAAACACCATATATTTT
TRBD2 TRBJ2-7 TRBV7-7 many CASSLAAGGGRQNGYEQYF TGTGCCAGCAGCTTAGCCGCGGGGGGCGGTCGTCAAAATGGCTACGAGCAGTACTTC
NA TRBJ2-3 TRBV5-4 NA CASSQTGYSTDTQYF TGTGCCAGCAGTCAAACAGGGTATAGCACAGATACGCAGTATTTT